The 32 T cell receptor beta chains presented below share a single source sample, sequenced in a study of long-term antiretroviral therapy in people with HIV. They ran version v3.0 of the immunoSEQ assay at survey level. Sequencing used immunoSEQ multiplex PCR; TCRdb keeps in-frame clones, though not all of them. Among 45,000 or so clones listed, roughly 96% were seen once. The sequencing here drew on unsorted PBMCs, taken 3.7 years after starting antiretroviral therapy. These receptor sequences come from a woman in her forties or fifties with HIV.

This chain connects TRBV6-5 to TRBJ1-1, with 9 bases identical to TRBD1. CDR3 length equals 15 residues. CDR1 and CDR2 (germline): MNHEY, SVGAGI. The V segment lost 4 bases and the J segment 1 base; nucleotides outside the gene matches: 4. CDR3: CASSSPGQGNTEAFF. The CDR3 DNA sequence: TGTGCCAGCAGTTCCCCGGGACAGGGGAACACTGAAGCTTTCTTT.

The chain recombines TRBV5-1 with TRBJ1-1; 9 bases fit TRBD1. Trimming at V came to 4 bases and at J to 7 bases, leaving 8 bases not matched to a gene. Germline V lookup: CDR1 SGHRS, CDR2 YFSETQ. The CDR3 sequence is 14 residues long. CDR3 DNA sequence: TGCGCCAGCAGCAAGGACAGGGGATCTCGTGAAGCTTTCTTT. Translation: CASSKDRGSREAFF.

The V and J genes are TRBV11-2 and TRBJ1-2; the D is unclear. Trimming stripped 1 base from V and 3 bases from J, with 15 bases between. CDR1 SGHAT and CDR2 FQNNGV come from the germline V gene. The CDR3 consists of 16 residues. CDR3 DNA sequence: TGTGCCAGCAGCTTAGTCCAGTCCTCTCCGGACTATGGCTACACCTTC. Protein product: CASSLVQSSPDYGYTF.

The rearrangement links TRBV7-2 to TRBJ1-5; D uncertain. V shed 4 bases and J shed 0 bases, with 10 bases lying between them. The length of the CDR3 is 15 residues. CDR1 SGHTA and CDR2 FQGNSA come from the germline V gene. Here the CDR3 DNA reads TGTGCCAGCAGCTCATCGGGAACTAGCAATCAGCCCCAGCATTTT. Translation gives CASSSSGTSNQPQHF.

This clone has a single count. This sequence joins TRBV7-2 and TRBJ1-2, with a weak D call TRBD1 (5 bases). The germline V gene has CDR1 SGHTA and CDR2 FQGNSA. Trimming took 4 bases from V and 7 from J, leaving 10 bases between them. The CDR3 consists of 12 residues. CDR3 sequence: CASSWRQSGYTF. The CDR3 DNA reads as TGTGCCAGCAGCTGGAGACAGAGTGGCTACACCTTC.

The rearrangement links TRBV25-1 to TRBJ1-6; D unclear. Trimming removed 3 bases from V and 7 bases from J, with 4 bases in between. CDR1 is MGHDK and CDR2 is SYGVNS in the germline V gene. The length of the CDR3 is 12 residues. The CDR3 nucleotides are TGTGCCAGCAGTGATAGCAATTCACCCCTCCACTTT. Protein product: CASSDSNSPLHF.

The chain recombines TRBV5-1 with TRBJ2-5, with D unclear. This CDR3 comprises 14 residues. CDR1 SGHRS and CDR2 YFSETQ come from the germline V gene. V lost 3 bases to trimming and J lost 7 bases, with 16 bases between them. CDR3 DNA: TGCGCCAGCAGCTCGGACCGGATACGAGGGACCCAGTACTTC. Translation gives CASSSDRIRGTQYF.

The V call is TRBV7-8, the J call TRBJ1-2, with 7 positions matching TRBD1. The germline CDR1 and CDR2 sequences are SGHVS and FQNEAQ. Germline trimming cut 2 bases from V and 7 bases from J; bases unmatched to any gene: 16. The CDR3 loop spans 17 amino acids. CDR3 protein: CASSLPREQGGRGGYTF. CDR3 coding DNA: TGTGCCAGCAGCTTACCGCGGGAGCAGGGGGGCCGGGGTGGCTACACCTTC.

The genes are TRBV7-6 and TRBJ2-3, with no clear D. Germline CDR1 reads SGHVS; CDR2 reads FNYEAQ. This CDR3 region has 12 residues. V lost 0 bases, J lost 6 bases, and 4 bases lay in between. The CDR3 DNA follows: TGTGCCAGCAGCTTAGCTGTGGATACGCAGTATTTT. Amino acid sequence: CASSLAVDTQYF.

The chain links TRBV14 to TRBJ1-1; D call uncertain. This CDR3 contains 14 residues. Germline assignment: CDR1 SGHDN and CDR2 FVKESK. Trimming removed 3 bases at V and 7 bases at J, with 15 bases between. CDR3 region: CASSHPVVGGEAFF. The CDR3 nucleotides are TGTGCCAGCAGCCACCCAGTAGTCGGTGGTGAAGCTTTCTTT.

The chain employs TRBV25-1 and TRBJ2-1; 8 bases line up with TRBD2. CDR1 and CDR2 (germline): MGHDK, SYGVNS. The CDR3 totals 16 residues. J gave up 2 bases and V 7 bases, and 10 bases lay outside the gene matches. CDR3 region: CASKTSAGETYNEQFF. The DNA for the CDR3 is TGTGCCAGCAAGACTAGCGCGGGGGAGACCTACAATGAGCAGTTCTTC.

This sequence joins TRBV7-9 and TRBJ2-2, with unresolved D. The CDR3 loop spans 13 amino acids. Trimming took off 4 bases at V and 5 bases at J, with 8 bases between the two ends. Germline CDR1 SEHNR, CDR2 FQNEAQ (reference sequence). The CDR3 reads CASSSPGTGELFF. The CDR3 coding sequence is TGTGCCAGCAGCTCCCCTGGAACCGGGGAGCTGTTTTTT. Together with reference TRBV7-9 and TRBJ2-2, the CDR3 gives the full variable domain: DTGVSQNPRHKITKRGQNVTFRCDPISEHNRLYWYRQTLGQGPEFLTYFQNEAQLEKSRLLSDRFSAERPKGSFSTLEIQRTEQGDSAMYLCASSSPGTGELFFGEGSRLTVL.

This sequence joins TRBV7-9 and TRBJ1-1; D ambiguous. The germline V and J ends were trimmed by 4 bases and 1 base, with 16 bases remaining between them. Per the germline V gene, CDR1 is SEHNR and CDR2 is FQNEAQ (reference sequence). This CDR3 contains 16 residues. CDR3 DNA: TGTGCCAGCAGCTCCCGAGAGAGAACCACGAACACTGAAGCTTTCTTT. Its translation: CASSSRERTTNTEAFF.

The chain combines TRBV5-6 with TRBJ1-1; maybe TRBD1 (6 bases). Trimming pared 4 bases from V and 1 base from J, leaving 17 bases between. CDR3 length equals 16 residues. From germline, CDR1 is SGHDT and CDR2 YYEEEE. CDR3 coding DNA: TGTGCCAGCAGCGCGAGGGGGTTTTGGGCGAACACTGAAGCTTTCTTT. Translating gives CASSARGFWANTEAFF.

V usage is TRBV6-5 and J usage is TRBJ2-7; D not resolved. The CDR3 is 13 amino acids. Germline CDR1 MNHEY, CDR2 SVGAGI. Trimming left V 5 bases short and J 0 bases short, with 8 bases between. CDR3 sequence reads: CASSRRVSYEQYF. The CDR3 bases are TGTGCCAGCAGTCGCCGGGTCTCCTACGAGCAGTACTTC.

This sequence joins TRBV2 and TRBJ1-5; D ambiguous. Germline CDR1 is SNHLY and CDR2 is FYNNEI. The CDR3 consists of 14 residues. The germline V and J ends were trimmed by 3 bases and 3 bases, with 9 bases remaining between them. DNA for the CDR3: TGTGCCAGCAGTGAGCGGATACCCAATCAGCCCCAGCATTTT. Residues: CASSERIPNQPQHF.

V is TRBV10-3 and J is TRBJ2-6; D is possibly TRBD1 or TRBD2 (6 bases each). The CDR3 is 16 residues long. From germline, CDR1 is ENHRY and CDR2 SYGVKD. Between the trimmed V and J ends, which lost 2 bases and 0 bases, there was a span of 8 bases. The CDR3: CAISEGGGSGANVLTF. Written as DNA, the CDR3 is TGTGCCATCAGTGAGGGAGGGGGCTCTGGGGCCAACGTCCTGACTTTC.

This clone was counted a single time. This chain links TRBV13 with TRBJ2-5; D is tentatively TRBD1 or TRBD2 (6 bases each). The V and J ends lost 0 bases and 2 bases respectively, with 10 bases between them. The CDR3 loop spans 15 amino acids. Germline V CDR1 and CDR2: PRHDT, FYEKMQ (reference sequence). The CDR3 spells CASSLGGGQQETQYF. For the CDR3, the DNA is TGTGCCAGCAGCTTAGGGGGGGGACAACAAGAGACCCAGTACTTC.

The rearrangement links TRBV9 to TRBJ1-3; no definite D call. This CDR3 comprises 15 residues. CDR1 SGDLS and CDR2 YYNGEE come from the germline V gene. V was trimmed by 0 bases and J by 2 bases, leaving 9 bases between them. The CDR3 DNA reads as TGTGCCAGCAGCGTAGAAGGAGGGACTGGAAACACCATATATTTT. It specifies CASSVEGGTGNTIYF.

CDR3 DNA sequence: TGCGCCACCGTCCCGGGACATAATGAAAAACTGTTTTTT. Its protein product is CATVPGHNEKLFF. This chain links TRBV10-2 with TRBJ1-4; tentatively, D is TRBD1 (6 bases). This CDR3 contains 13 residues. From germline, CDR1 is WSHSY and CDR2 SAAADI. Trimming took 10 bases from V and 4 from J, leaving 13 bases between them.

V usage is TRBV19 and J usage is TRBJ1-6; D gene uncertain. Germline lookup yields CDR1 LNHDA and CDR2 SQIVND (reference sequence). V shed 5 bases and J shed 6 bases, with 8 bases lying between them. There are 13 residues in the CDR3. The CDR3 reads CASSAVTNSPLHF. CDR3 nucleotides: TGTGCCAGTAGTGCCGTCACTAATTCACCCCTCCACTTT.

In DNA form, the CDR3 reads TGCGCCAGCAGCTTGGCCGGGGGGAACACTGAAGCTTTCTTT. Translation: CASSLAGGNTEAFF. The chain employs TRBV5-1 and TRBJ1-1; possibly TRBD1 for D (5 bases). CDR1 and CDR2 from the germline V gene are SGHRS and YFSETQ. The CDR3 extends over 14 amino acids. V lost 0 bases and J lost 1, with 7 bases in between.

This chain links TRBV6-6 with TRBJ1-6; TRBD1 might be the D (6 bases). The CDR3 is 13 amino acids. CDR1 and CDR2 from the germline V gene are MNHNY and SVGAGI (reference sequence). V was shortened by 6 bases and J by 8 bases, with 11 bases between the two germline ends. In nucleotides, the CDR3 is TGTGCCAGCAGCCCCGGGGGCGATTCACCCCTCCACTTT. It is translated as CASSPGGDSPLHF.

This chain connects TRBV5-5 to TRBJ2-7, with TRBD1 matching over 7 bases. Trimming at V came to 4 bases and at J to 2 bases, leaving 9 bases not matched to a gene. The CDR3 totals 15 residues. The germline CDR1 and CDR2 sequences are SGHKS and YYEKEE (reference sequence). The CDR3: CASSLGDSVTYEQYF. CDR3 DNA sequence: TGTGCCAGCAGCCTCGGGGACAGCGTAACCTACGAGCAGTACTTC.

V and J are TRBV5-4 and TRBJ1-5; D not certain. Looked up from germline, CDR1 is SGHNT and CDR2 is YYREEE (reference sequence). The CDR3 contains 14 residues. Trimming cost V 2 bases and J 7 bases, with 13 bases left between them. The CDR3 loop is CASSLAGTAQPQHF. The CDR3 DNA sequence: TGTGCCAGCAGCTTAGCCGGTACTGCCCAGCCCCAGCATTTT.

The genes are TRBV7-2 and TRBJ2-5; no firm D call. This CDR3 spans 13 amino acids. Trimming removed 3 bases from V and 8 bases from J, with 13 bases in between. Per germline, CDR1 SGHTA and CDR2 FQGNSA. Written as DNA, the CDR3 is TGTGCCAGCAGCTTGACCCGGTTGGAAACCCAGTACTTC. It yields the protein CASSLTRLETQYF.

V and J are TRBV6-1 and TRBJ2-7; tentative D call: TRBD2 (6 bases). The CDR3 runs to 13 residues. Germline loops: CDR1 MNHNS, CDR2 SASEGT. V lost 8 bases to trimming and J lost 5 bases, with 16 bases between them. The CDR3 loop reads CASRGLLPDEQYF. CDR3 in DNA: TGTGCCAGCCGGGGACTGTTGCCTGACGAGCAGTACTTC.

This rearrangement joins TRBV7-3 to TRBJ1-1, with 10 bases that match TRBD1. The CDR3 extends over 14 amino acids. With V trimmed by 5 bases and J by 7 bases, 7 bases remained unmatched. The germline CDR1 and CDR2 sequences are SGHTA and FQGTGA. The CDR3 loop reads CASSGQGVGGEAFF. The CDR3 coding sequence is TGTGCCAGCAGCGGACAGGGGGTAGGGGGTGAAGCTTTCTTT.

This clone was picked up one time. The chain recombines TRBV6-5 with TRBJ2-7, with D hard to call. Germline values: CDR1 MNHEY, CDR2 SVGAGI. V shed 0 bases and J shed 4 bases, with 13 bases lying between them. The CDR3 totals 15 residues. The DNA of the CDR3 is TGTGCCAGCAGTTACTCCCCGTCCCCTTCGTACGAGCAGTACTTC. Translation: CASSYSPSPSYEQYF.

CDR3 residues: CASSLPGADTQYF. The CDR3 DNA follows: TGTGCCAGCAGCCTCCCAGGGGCAGATACGCAGTATTTT. This chain connects TRBV13 to TRBJ2-3, with TRBD1 as a possible D gene (6 bases). CDR1 is PRHDT and CDR2 is FYEKMQ in the germline V gene (reference sequence). The CDR3 has 13 amino acids. Trimming removed 5 bases at V and 4 bases at J, with 10 bases between.

The rearrangement uses TRBV11-2 and TRBJ2-7; D not resolved. Per germline, CDR1 SGHAT and CDR2 FQNNGV. This CDR3 spans 11 amino acids. Deletions cut 2 bases from V and 6 bases from J, with 5 bases between. CDR3 coding DNA: TGTGCCAGCAGCTTAACCGGCGAGCAGTACTTC. It specifies CASSLTGEQYF.

The chain combines TRBV19 with TRBJ2-1; no definite D call. The germline V gene encodes CDR1 LNHDA and CDR2 SQIVND (reference sequence). CDR3 length: 15 residues. Deletions cut 1 base from V and 0 bases from J, with 7 bases between. The CDR3 nucleotides are TGTGCCAGTAGTATAGTCAGGAACTCCTACAATGAGCAGTTCTTC. This codes for CASSIVRNSYNEQFF.